Below are 24 T cell receptor beta chains sequenced from a single sample in a study of T cells in localized non-small cell lung cancer. This table comes from immunoSEQ multiplex PCR, and its TCRdb copy is limited to in-frame clones, with some not included. The data contain some 7,800 clones, around 87% of them singletons. The specimen was peripheral blood, collected before any cancer treatment. The receptors originated from a male donor aged 60 or over with stage III lung adenocarcinoma.

DNA of the CDR3: TGTGCCAGCAGCTTAGGGGGCAGAGAGACCCAGTACTTC. Its protein product is CASSLGGRETQYF. The chain recombines TRBV13 with TRBJ2-5; no definite D call. Trimming removed 0 bases at V and 4 bases at J, with 6 bases between. The germline CDR1 and CDR2 sequences are PRHDT and FYEKMQ (reference sequence). There are 13 residues in the CDR3.

The V and J genes are TRBV10-2 and TRBJ2-1; 7 nucleotides agree with TRBD1. Germline values: CDR1 WSHSY, CDR2 SAAADI. V dropped 2 bases and J dropped 1; count of bases not matched to a gene: 5. The CDR3 extends over 16 amino acids. CDR3 DNA: TGCGCCAGCAGTGAGCAGGTGACAGGGTCCTACAATGAGCAGTTCTTC. Translating gives CASSEQVTGSYNEQFF.

The V call is TRBV5-4, the J call TRBJ2-5, with D perhaps assigned TRBD1 or TRBD2 (7 bases each). The CDR3 totals 18 residues. The V and J ends lost 5 bases and 5 bases respectively, with 28 bases between them. Germline V gives CDR1 SGHNT, CDR2 YYREEE (reference sequence). This CDR3 is CASRFSRGGGLFGETQYF. CDR3 DNA: TGTGCCAGCAGGTTCTCCAGGGGGGGCGGACTTTTTGGCGAGACCCAGTACTTC.

The J gene is TRBJ2-2, the V gene TRBV6-4; no reliable D call. The CDR3 extends over 13 amino acids. Deletions cut 5 bases from V and 5 bases from J, with 9 bases between. CDR1 MRHNA and CDR2 SNTAGT come from the germline V gene. The CDR3 is CASSLSGTGELFF. The DNA for the CDR3 is TGTGCCAGCAGTTTGAGTGGGACCGGGGAGCTGTTTTTT.

The V and J genes are TRBV7-9 and TRBJ2-1; no firm D call. With 1 base removed from V and 4 bases from J, the gap between germline ends came to 8 bases. Germline V gene lookup returns CDR1 SEHNR and CDR2 FQNEAQ (reference sequence). The CDR3 loop spans 14 amino acids. CDR3 coding DNA: TGTGCCAGCAGCTTAGGGGCAATTTACAATGAGCAGTTCTTC. This encodes CASSLGAIYNEQFF.

The CDR3 region has the DNA TGTGCCAGCAGTCCGATCGGACAGGGGGGGGTTCAGCCCCAGCATTTT. It yields the protein CASSPIGQGGVQPQHF. The genes are TRBV28 and TRBJ1-5; 10 positions match TRBD1. V shed 5 bases and J 6 bases; nucleotides not matched to a gene: 10. Germline V lookup: CDR1 MDHEN, CDR2 SYDVKM. This CDR3 has 16 residues.

The chain recombines TRBV5-3 with TRBJ2-7, with 8 bases lining up with TRBD2. TRBV5-3 is placed among ORFs of uncertain function. The junction had 17 bases not matched to a gene; V was cut back by 1 base and J by 2 bases. This CDR3 is 19 amino acids long. CDR3 bases: TGTGCCAGAAGCTTGCTTTTGCGCGGGAGGACCCGGAGAACCTACGAGCAGTACTTC. Its protein product is CARSLLLRGRTRRTYEQYF.

The chain couples TRBV5-1 to TRBJ2-3; 11 bases align to TRBD2. This CDR3 spans 17 amino acids. The ends lost 0 bases at V and 6 bases at J; junction bases unmatched: 9. From germline, CDR1 is SGHRS and CDR2 YFSETQ. The CDR3 reads CASSLAEIAGGLDTQYF. The CDR3 DNA reads TGCGCCAGCAGCTTGGCCGAAATAGCGGGGGGGCTGGATACGCAGTATTTT.

The chain employs TRBV9 and TRBJ2-1; tentatively, D is TRBD1 (8 bases). This CDR3 has 14 amino acids. Trimming left V 0 bases short and J 7 bases short, with 11 bases between. The V gene's germline CDR1 is SGDLS and CDR2 YYNGEE. The CDR3 DNA sequence: TGTGCCAGCAGCGTAGCACAGGGGGGGAATGAGCAGTTCTTC. This gives the protein CASSVAQGGNEQFF.

The chain links TRBV7-9 to TRBJ2-5, with 7 bases identical to TRBD1. CDR1 and CDR2 from the germline V gene are SEHNR and FQNEAQ (reference sequence). This CDR3 is built from 12 residues. J was trimmed by 9 bases and V by 4 bases; bases with no gene match: 5. The DNA of the CDR3 is TGTGCCAGCAGCTCCCCAGGACAGGCCCAGTACTTC. It specifies CASSSPGQAQYF.

The chain joins TRBV10-3 to TRBJ2-2; D not resolved. CDR1 is ENHRY and CDR2 is SYGVKD in the germline V gene. V was shortened by 1 base and J by 2 bases, with 8 bases between the two germline ends. This CDR3 is 15 amino acids long. The CDR3 DNA sequence: TGTGCCATCAGTGAGTTGGGCGGTAACACCGGGGAGCTGTTTTTT. It codes for CAISELGGNTGELFF.

The chain carries TRBV19 and TRBJ1-2; D not resolved. The length of the CDR3 is 11 residues. Trimming removed 7 bases from V and 3 bases from J, with 6 bases in between. CDR1 is LNHDA and CDR2 is SQIVND in the germline V gene (reference sequence). This CDR3 is CASNQDYGYTF. CDR3 nucleotide sequence: TGTGCCAGTAATCAAGACTATGGCTACACCTTC.

The J gene is TRBJ2-3, the V gene TRBV4-1, with D perhaps matching TRBD1 or TRBD2 (5 bases each). The germline V gene encodes CDR1 MGHRA and CDR2 YSYEKL. With 1 base removed from V and 6 bases from J, the gap between germline ends came to 20 bases. This CDR3 has 17 amino acids. Here the CDR3 reads CASSQGTAGSFLDTQYF. The CDR3 nucleotides are TGCGCCAGCAGCCAAGGAACGGCAGGGAGTTTTTTGGATACGCAGTATTTT.

This chain links TRBV30 with TRBJ2-2; the D gene is possibly TRBD1 (5 bases). CDR1 is GTSNPN and CDR2 is SVGIG in the germline V gene (reference sequence). The CDR3 length is 12 residues. The germline V and J ends were trimmed by 4 bases and 10 bases, with 13 bases remaining between them. The CDR3 coding sequence is TGTGCCTGGAAGGGGAACCCCGCGGAGCTGTTTTTT. Its protein product is CAWKGNPAELFF. The complete variable domain, with remaining parts taken from reference TRBV30 and TRBJ2-2, reads SQTIHQWPATLVQPVGSPLSLECTVEGTSNPNLYWYRQAAGRGLQLLFYSVGIGQISSEVPQNLSASRPQDRQFILSSKKLLLSDSGFYLCAWKGNPAELFFGEGSRLTVL.

V gene TRBV10-1 combines with J gene TRBJ2-3; D remains unclear. The CDR3 has 14 residues. V shed 5 bases and J shed 0 bases, with 9 bases lying between them. Germline CDR1 is WNHNN and CDR2 is SYGVQD (reference sequence). The CDR3 DNA reads as TGCGCCAGCAGTCTCGCGACTAGCACAGATACGCAGTATTTT. Translated: CASSLATSTDTQYF.

This clone appeared once. The chain has TRBV30 and TRBJ2-1, with 11 positions matching TRBD1. The trim removed 4 bases at V and 2 bases at J, leaving 4 bases unmatched. The CDR3 is 15 residues long. CDR1 and CDR2 from the germline V gene are GTSNPN and SVGIG (reference sequence). The CDR3, as DNA: TGTGCCTGGAACCCGGGACAGGGGGCCTACAATGAGCAGTTCTTC. It translates to CAWNPGQGAYNEQFF.

DNA of the CDR3: TGTGCCAGCAGCTCCTCCGGCGGGAACACTGAAGCTTTCTTT. Translation gives CASSSSGGNTEAFF. The J gene is TRBJ1-1, the V gene TRBV7-2; the D is unclear. The CDR3 has 14 residues. Between the trimmed V and J ends, which lost 4 bases and 1 base, there was a span of 10 bases. CDR1 is SGHTA, CDR2 FQGNSA, per germline. The full variable domain, rest sourced from reference TRBV7-2 and TRBJ1-1, is GAGVSQSPSNKVTEKGKDVELRCDPISGHTALYWYRQSLGQGLEFLIYFQGNSAPDKSGLPSDRFSAERTGGSVSTLTIQRTQQEDSAVYLCASSSSGGNTEAFFGQGTRLTVV.

The genes are TRBV14 and TRBJ2-7; D is unresolved. The CDR3 totals 14 residues. V shed 1 base and J shed 0 bases, with 7 bases lying between them. CDR1 is SGHDN, CDR2 FVKESK, per germline. Written as DNA, the CDR3 is TGTGCCAGCAGCCAAGGTGTCAGCTCCTACGAGCAGTACTTC. Translation: CASSQGVSSYEQYF.

This chain links TRBV2 with TRBJ2-3, with a tentative D call TRBD1 (6 bases). CDR3 length: 15 amino acids. Germline V gene data show CDR1 as SNHLY and CDR2 as FYNNEI. V was trimmed by 6 bases and J by 0 bases, leaving 13 bases between them. The CDR3 DNA reads as TGTGCCAGCAGCCCCGGGACAAGCAGCACAGATACGCAGTATTTT. It encodes CASSPGTSSTDTQYF.

The table lists this clone with a few counts. This chain uses TRBV28 with TRBJ1-1, with unresolved D. The CDR3 is 14 residues long. The V gene's germline CDR1 is MDHEN and CDR2 SYDVKM. V was pared by 10 bases and J by 7 bases, with 22 bases between. The CDR3 region is CATKDPLEGYEAFF. CDR3 nucleotide sequence: TGTGCCACCAAAGATCCGTTAGAAGGTTATGAAGCTTTCTTT.

This chain joins TRBV19 and TRBJ1-5; TRBD1 agrees at 7 bases. V shed 1 base, J shed 4 bases, and the junction held 1 base outside the gene matches. From germline, CDR1 is LNHDA and CDR2 SQIVND (reference sequence). CDR3 length equals 14 residues. The CDR3 loop is CASSIAGGNQPQHF. Written as DNA, the CDR3 is TGTGCCAGTAGTATAGCAGGGGGAAATCAGCCCCAGCATTTT.

This clone came up a few times. This chain links TRBV11-2 with TRBJ2-1; 7 nucleotides match TRBD2. With 7 bases clipped from V and 4 bases from J, the junction kept 10 bases outside the gene matches. Germline V gene lookup returns CDR1 SGHAT and CDR2 FQNNGV. This CDR3 contains 15 residues. The CDR3 protein is CASTPRASGYNEQFF. For the CDR3, the DNA is TGTGCCAGCACCCCAAGGGCTAGCGGTTACAATGAGCAGTTCTTC.

This chain uses TRBV20-1 with TRBJ1-5, with D perhaps matching TRBD1 (5 bases). The germline V and J ends were trimmed by 6 bases and 6 bases, with 9 bases remaining between them. The CDR3 has 11 amino acids. Germline V gives CDR1 DFQATT, CDR2 SNEGSKA (reference sequence). The CDR3 bases are TGCAGTGCCCAGGGTGTTCAGCCCCAGCATTTT. This gives the protein CSAQGVQPQHF.

CDR3 protein: CASALSGANVLTF. The CDR3 DNA follows: TGTGCCAGCGCCCTCTCTGGGGCCAACGTCCTGACTTTC. V and J are TRBV27 and TRBJ2-6; no definite D call. This CDR3 contains 13 residues. Germline CDR1 and CDR2: MNHEY and SMNVEV (reference sequence). V dropped 8 bases and J dropped 0 bases, with 5 bases sitting between them.